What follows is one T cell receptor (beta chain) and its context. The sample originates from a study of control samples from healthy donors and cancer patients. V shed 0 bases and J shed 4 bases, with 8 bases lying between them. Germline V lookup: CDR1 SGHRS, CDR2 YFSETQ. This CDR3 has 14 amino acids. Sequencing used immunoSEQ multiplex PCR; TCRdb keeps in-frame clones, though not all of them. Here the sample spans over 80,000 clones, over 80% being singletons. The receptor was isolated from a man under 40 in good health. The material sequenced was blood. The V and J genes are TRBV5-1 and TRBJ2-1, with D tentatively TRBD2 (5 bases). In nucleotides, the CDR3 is TGCGCCAGCAGCTTGGGGACTCTTTACAATGAGCAGTTCTTC. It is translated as CASSLGTLYNEQFF.